The next 30 T cell receptor beta chains were all read from a single sample in a study of cytomegalovirus exposure and HLA in healthy donors. The PCR had 60 Vbeta and 13 Jbeta primers. Clones were read by immunoSEQ multiplex PCR, and TCRdb kept only the in-frame ones, dropping some. The sample records 150,000 to 200,000 clones, about four fifths being singletons. Material: PBMCs. The receptors were sampled from a woman in her fifties or sixties in good health and CMV-seronegative.

J is TRBJ1-4 and V is TRBV7-2; a weak D match, TRBD1 (6 bases). V gave up 0 bases and J gave up 8 bases, with 13 bases separating them. The CDR3 runs to 15 residues. Germline values: CDR1 SGHTA, CDR2 FQGNSA. CDR3 DNA: TGTGCCAGCAGCTTAGCGCTTTCGGGGGGCGAAAAACTGTTTTTT. Protein product: CASSLALSGGEKLFF.

The CDR3 DNA is TGTGCCAGCAACCGGGGGGCGCGGAGGGAGCAGTACTTC. Protein sequence: CASNRGARREQYF. The V gene is TRBV28, the J gene TRBJ2-7, with D maybe TRBD2 (7 bases). The CDR3 totals 13 residues. Trimming shortened V by 7 bases and J by 7 bases, and 17 bases separated the two germline ends. Per the germline V gene, CDR1 is MDHEN and CDR2 is SYDVKM.

This clone was found once. The V call is TRBV6-5, the J call TRBJ2-5, with D maybe TRBD1 (5 bases). The last part of the DNA fits TRBJ2-7 better; the J call may be wrong. In germline, CDR1 is MNHEY, CDR2 SVGAGI. The CDR3 sequence is 16 residues long. The chain's CDR3 is CASSSERQMSSYEQYF. CDR3 coding DNA: TGTGCCAGCAGTTCCGAGAGACAGATGAGCTCCTACGAGCAGTACTTC.

This sequence joins TRBV4-3 and TRBJ2-2, with 9 bases aligning to TRBD1. V lost 4 bases and J lost 4; bases outside the gene matches: 10. Germline V lookup: CDR1 LGHNA, CDR2 YSLEER. The CDR3 length is 17 residues. CDR3 DNA sequence: TGCGCCAGCAGCCTGCAACTCGGGACAGGGTTCACCGGGGAGCTGTTTTTT. As protein: CASSLQLGTGFTGELFF.

This clone has more than one count but fewer than ten. The rearrangement links TRBV6-1 to TRBJ1-1; D call uncertain. This CDR3 contains 15 residues. Germline lookup yields CDR1 MNHNS and CDR2 SASEGT. V was pared by 6 bases and J by 1 base, with 15 bases between. The CDR3 nucleotides are TGTGCCAGCAGAGACGCGGGCCGGCCGAACACTGAAGCTTTCTTT. Its protein is CASRDAGRPNTEAFF.

The chain combines TRBV29-1 with TRBJ2-1; 9 nucleotides match TRBD1. Unmatched junction bases numbered 21, after V lost 6 bases and J lost 9 bases. The CDR3 totals 17 residues. Germline V gene sequence: CDR1 SQVTM, CDR2 ANQGSEA. CDR3 loop: CSVEPGQGIMPDVEQFF. The CDR3 region has the DNA TGCAGCGTGGAACCGGGACAGGGCATAATGCCTGATGTTGAGCAGTTCTTC.

This chain uses TRBV5-1 with TRBJ2-1; D might be TRBD2 (6 bases). Germline-derived CDR1 and CDR2 are SGHRS and YFSETQ. The CDR3 is 18 amino acids. Trimming removed 3 bases from V and 4 bases from J, with 23 bases in between. The CDR3 DNA sequence: TGCGCCAGCAGCTCCCAGCCCCACTCCTCCCGGGGGTACAATGAGCAGTTCTTC. As protein: CASSSQPHSSRGYNEQFF.

This clone has a handful of counts. The chain employs TRBV7-2 and TRBJ1-6; D not resolved. Deletions cut 5 bases from V and 9 bases from J, with 14 bases between. Per the germline V gene, CDR1 is SGHTA and CDR2 is FQGNSA. This CDR3 spans 14 amino acids. The CDR3 protein is CASSPTTLASPLHF. The CDR3 nucleotides are TGTGCCAGCAGCCCGACAACTTTGGCTTCACCCCTCCACTTT. The full variable domain, with the rest looked up from reference TRBV7-2 and TRBJ1-6, is GAGVSQSPSNKVTEKGKDVELRCDPISGHTALYWYRQSLGQGLEFLIYFQGNSAPDKSGLPSDRFSAERTGGSVSTLTIQRTQQEDSAVYLCASSPTTLASPLHFGNGTRLTVT.

This rearrangement joins TRBV11-2 to TRBJ2-5; TRBD2 might be the D (5 bases). Germline V gives CDR1 SGHAT, CDR2 FQNNGV. V lost 4 bases to trimming and J lost 1 base, with 7 bases between them. CDR3 length: 13 amino acids. The CDR3 here is CASSSGVQETQYF. DNA for the CDR3: TGTGCCAGCAGCTCCGGGGTCCAAGAGACCCAGTACTTC.

The chain joins TRBV6-5 to TRBJ2-4; a weak D match, TRBD1 (6 bases). The CDR3 has 14 residues. The ends were cut back, 4 bases at V and 5 bases at J, with 12 bases in the middle. Per the germline V gene, CDR1 is MNHEY and CDR2 is SVGAGI. The CDR3 loop reads CASSLSGQQNIQYF. CDR3 DNA: TGTGCCAGCAGTTTATCAGGACAGCAAAACATTCAGTACTTC.

In its sample, this clone was seen a few times. The chain carries TRBV4-2 and TRBJ2-7; perhaps TRBD2 as D (6 bases). The V gene lost 4 bases and the J gene lost 11 bases, with 21 bases spanning the gap. The CDR3 spans 14 residues. Germline V CDR1 and CDR2: LGHNA, YNFKEQ. The CDR3 here is CASSPLLGPGGEYF. The CDR3 DNA sequence: TGTGCCAGCAGCCCTTTACTGGGACCTGGCGGGGAGTACTTC.

The chain combines TRBV2 with TRBJ2-1, with 7 positions matching TRBD2. This CDR3 has 16 residues. J was trimmed by 6 bases and V by 8 bases; bases with no gene match: 16. Germline V CDR1 and CDR2: SNHLY, FYNNEI. CDR3 sequence: CASVAKGTINSNEQFF. CDR3 in DNA: TGTGCCAGCGTGGCAAAGGGGACTATTAATTCCAATGAGCAGTTCTTC.

The CDR3 region is CASSLAGVAGPNEQYF. DNA for the CDR3: TGTGCCAGCAGCTTAGCAGGGGTAGCGGGACCCAACGAGCAGTACTTC. The chain couples TRBV7-2 to TRBJ2-7, with TRBD2 identical over 8 bases. CDR1 is SGHTA, CDR2 FQGNSA, per germline. Losses at the gene ends were 0 bases for V and 5 bases for J; bases not matched to a gene: 9. This CDR3 has 16 amino acids.

CDR3 in DNA: TGTGCCAGCAGCCAAGGAATTAGGCGGGACGTCCTCAATGAGCAGTTCTTC. It yields the protein CASSQGIRRDVLNEQFF. The chain combines TRBV4-2 with TRBJ2-1, with D tentatively TRBD2 (6 bases). Trimming cost V 1 base and J 6 bases, with 19 bases left between them. Germline CDR1 is LGHNA and CDR2 is YNFKEQ. The CDR3 has 17 residues.

This chain joins TRBV21-1 and TRBJ2-5; TRBD1 is the table's D call, not checked against the DNA. TRBV21-1 is classified as a pseudogene. The CDR3 is made up of 14 amino acids. The CDR3 region has the DNA TGTGCCAGCAGCAAACCAGGGGGCCGGGAGACCCAGTACTTC. Translation: CASSKPGGRETQYF.

This sequence joins TRBV11-1 and TRBJ2-7; 8 nucleotides align to TRBD2. The CDR3 loop spans 15 amino acids. The ends lost 6 bases at V and 9 bases at J; junction bases unmatched: 16. The V gene's germline CDR1 is SGHAT and CDR2 FQDESV (reference sequence). The DNA for the CDR3 is TGTGCCAGCAGATTAACCGGGACTAGAAGCTTTGTGCAGTACTTC. Protein product: CASRLTGTRSFVQYF.

CDR3 sequence: CASSMTGVTVYGYTF. CDR3 bases: TGTGCCAGCAGTATGACAGGGGTAACAGTCTATGGCTACACCTTC. The genes are TRBV27 and TRBJ1-2, with 8 bases matching TRBD1. The germline V gene has CDR1 MNHEY and CDR2 SMNVEV (reference sequence). V was pared by 5 bases and J by 4 bases, with 9 bases of the junction left unmatched. The CDR3 has 15 amino acids.

This clone was counted a few times. The chain employs TRBV5-1 and TRBJ2-7; perhaps TRBD1 as D (6 bases). CDR3 length: 16 residues. Germline values: CDR1 SGHRS, CDR2 YFSETQ. V was shortened by 4 bases and J by 5 bases, with 22 bases between the two germline ends. CDR3 in amino acids: CASSPHTTGSRHEQYF. The DNA for the CDR3 is TGCGCCAGCAGCCCTCACACGACAGGATCCCGCCACGAGCAGTACTTC.

The chain combines TRBV28 with TRBJ2-7; 8 nucleotides align to TRBD1. CDR3 length: 14 amino acids. Germline-derived CDR1 and CDR2 are MDHEN and SYDVKM. Trimming at V came to 4 bases and at J to 6 bases, leaving 8 bases not matched to a gene. Written as DNA, the CDR3 is TGTGCCAGCAGTTACGGACAGGGTACAATCGAGCAGTACTTC. Its translation: CASSYGQGTIEQYF.

The chain has TRBV7-2 and TRBJ1-5; tentative D call: TRBD1 (6 bases). Germline V gives CDR1 SGHTA, CDR2 FQGNSA. V was clipped by 5 bases and J by 4 bases, with 9 bases between them. This CDR3 has 13 amino acids. The CDR3 nucleotides read TGTGCCAGCAGCCGGGACATGAATCAGCCCCAGCATTTT. Its translation is CASSRDMNQPQHF.

CDR3 nucleotides: TGTGCCAGCAGCTCCGACAGGGTCGGCAGTGAAAAACTGTTTTTT. This codes for CASSSDRVGSEKLFF. The V gene is TRBV11-2, the J gene TRBJ1-4; 7 nucleotides align to TRBD1. Germline V gives CDR1 SGHAT, CDR2 FQNNGV. V trimming: 4 bases; J trimming: 7 bases; junction bases outside the gene matches: 9. The CDR3 is 15 residues long.

The V and J genes are TRBV18 and TRBJ1-2, with a weak D call TRBD1 (6 bases). CDR3 length equals 14 residues. The V gene's germline CDR1 is KGHSH and CDR2 LQKENI. V lost 3 bases, J lost 2 bases, and 10 bases lay in between. The CDR3 loop reads CASSPGGLNYGYTF. In DNA form, the CDR3 reads TGTGCCAGCTCACCCGGGGGGCTAAACTATGGCTACACCTTC.

The gene calls are TRBV25-1 and TRBJ2-3; 9 bases fit TRBD2. V lost 4 bases to trimming and J lost 2 bases; unmatched junction nucleotides: 7. The CDR3 consists of 16 residues. Germline V lookup: CDR1 MGHDK, CDR2 SYGVNS. In nucleotides, the CDR3 is TGTGCCAGCAGTGCGTCTAGCGGGGCGACCACAGATACGCAGTATTTT. Amino acids: CASSASSGATTDTQYF. The whole variable domain, remainder taken from reference TRBV25-1 and TRBJ2-3, is EADIYQTPRYLVIGTGKKITLECSQTMGHDKMYWYQQDPGMELHLIHYSYGVNSTEKGDLSSESTVSRIRTEHFPLTLESARPSHTSQYLCASSASSGATTDTQYFGPGTRLTVL.

This chain uses TRBV28 with TRBJ1-5; no reliable D call. The germline CDR1 and CDR2 sequences are MDHEN and SYDVKM. The CDR3 covers 11 residues. The V gene lost 5 bases and the J gene lost 5 bases, with 4 bases spanning the gap. The CDR3 here is CASSQDQPQHF. CDR3 nucleotide sequence: TGTGCCAGCAGTCAGGATCAGCCCCAGCATTTT.

The V and J genes are TRBV5-1 and TRBJ2-3, with D perhaps TRBD2 (5 bases). The CDR3 loop spans 13 amino acids. Germline V gene data show CDR1 as SGHRS and CDR2 as YFSETQ. V was cut by 0 bases and J by 5 bases, with 7 bases left in between. The CDR3 DNA is TGCGCCAGCAGCTTGGTTGAGGGAGATACGCAGTATTTT. This translates into CASSLVEGDTQYF.

A remark on this clone: One junction end disagrees with the germline gene, perhaps due to a read error. The V gene is TRBV7-9, the J gene TRBJ2-3, with 13 bases that match TRBD2. Germline assignment: CDR1 SEHNR and CDR2 FQNEAQ (reference sequence). The CDR3 totals 18 residues. This chain's CDR3 is CSSSLIGTSGTPPDTQYF. Here the CDR3 DNA reads TGTTCCAGCAGCTTAATCGGGACTAGCGGGACCCCCCCAGATACGCAGTATTTT.

The gene calls are TRBV4-3 and TRBJ2-1; D gene unclear. The V end was cut by 0 bases, the J end by 6 bases, with 9 bases between. CDR1 and CDR2 (germline): LGHNA, YSLEER. This CDR3 comprises 14 residues. Here the CDR3 DNA reads TGCGCCAGCAGCCAAGACGGAGACTCCAATGAGCAGTTCTTC. Amino acid sequence: CASSQDGDSNEQFF.

The chain joins TRBV7-2 to TRBJ1-2, with D perhaps matching TRBD1 (5 bases). The CDR3 loop spans 14 amino acids. Germline loops: CDR1 SGHTA, CDR2 FQGNSA. Trimming stripped 2 bases from V and 5 bases from J, with 12 bases between. The CDR3, as DNA: TGTGCCAGCAGCTTACCCAGGGCTGGGTATGGCTACACCTTC. As protein: CASSLPRAGYGYTF.

The chain couples TRBV5-1 to TRBJ1-4, with 7 bases aligning to TRBD1. V lost 0 bases to trimming and J lost 8 bases; unmatched junction nucleotides: 7. Per germline, CDR1 SGHRS and CDR2 YFSETQ. The CDR3 sequence is 15 residues long. CDR3 DNA sequence: TGCGCCAGCAGCTTGGCCCTACAGGGGAGCGAAAAACTGTTTTTT. This codes for CASSLALQGSEKLFF.

V usage is TRBV11-2 and J usage is TRBJ1-1; no clear D gene. V was clipped by 4 bases and J by 4 bases, with 13 bases between them. Looked up from germline, CDR1 is SGHAT and CDR2 is FQNNGV. The length of the CDR3 is 14 residues. The CDR3 region has the DNA TGTGCCAGCAGCTCTACCCCAATGGTCACTGAAGCTTTCTTT. Residues: CASSSTPMVTEAFF.